This T cell receptor beta chain came from a study of cytomegalovirus exposure and HLA in healthy donors. For the study at large: A later analysis reported the same platform for the 100 to 150 validation repertoires and the roughly 670 first-cohort repertoires.

This CDR3 is 12 amino acids long. The germline V gene encodes CDR1 SQVTM and CDR2 ANQGSEA. V shed 6 bases and J shed 4 bases, with 11 bases lying between them. Overall study findings and caveats: A subsequent analysis found that TCR clusters from the first cohort also tended to co-occur in the approximately 120 validation repertoires, with approximately 95% of cluster scores above 0. Researchers reported that a few CMV-associated chains were confirmed in vitro as CMV antigen-specific. The study designated some 180 TCR beta chains cytomegalovirus-associated.

Assay: immunoSEQ multiplex PCR; the TCRdb copy retains only in-frame clones and omits some. The sample carries some 130,000 clones, about 91% recorded once. Concerning this clone itself: Its antigen is not identified.

This receptor was taken from a woman in her late teens or twenties in good health and CMV-seronegative. This sequence joins TRBV29-1 and TRBJ2-3; weak D call: TRBD2 (6 bases). Specimen: PBMCs. Written as DNA, the CDR3 is TGCAGCGTCCGACTAGAGGCAGATACGCAGTATTTT. Amino acid sequence: CSVRLEADTQYF.